This T cell receptor beta chain is drawn from a study of CD8+ T cells in alopecia areata. The germline V gene has CDR1 MGHRA and CDR2 YSYEKL. Trimming stripped 1 base from V and 0 bases from J, with 7 bases between. The CDR3 loop spans 16 amino acids. Extraction of RNA preceded its reverse transcription into cDNA, which served as the sequencing template. This table comes from immunoSEQ multiplex PCR, and its TCRdb copy is limited to in-frame clones, with some not included. The table lists approximately 150,000 clones, about 60% of them singletons. Sorting separated CD4+ and CD8+ T cells out of PBMCs. This clone has a handful of counts.

Sequenced sample: CD4+ T cells sorted from blood. This chain joins TRBV4-1 and TRBJ2-6; D is undetermined. This clonotype originated in a human donor in good health. CDR3 sequence: CASSQVTGSGANVLTF. The CDR3 DNA reads TGCGCCAGCAGCCAAGTGACTGGCTCTGGGGCCAACGTCCTGACTTTC.